This passage covers 16 T cell receptor beta chains from one sample sequenced in a study of control samples from healthy donors and cancer patients. Sequencing was performed with immunoSEQ multiplex PCR; in TCRdb, only in-frame clones are kept and a portion is missing. The sample lists 60,000 to 70,000 clones, over 65% occurring once. The sample was PBMCs. The receptors derive from a woman aged 45-65 years with lung cancer.

Only a few counts were recorded for this clone. This chain joins TRBV7-2 and TRBJ2-5, with D possibly being TRBD1 (6 bases). Germline V lookup: CDR1 SGHTA, CDR2 FQGNSA. Trimming pared 5 bases from V and 0 bases from J, leaving 13 bases between. The CDR3 is 15 amino acids. As DNA, the CDR3 is TGTGCCAGCAGCGCCCCGACAGGAAACCAAGAGACCCAGTACTTC. It is translated as CASSAPTGNQETQYF. Filled out from reference TRBV7-2 and TRBJ2-5, the complete variable domain reads GAGVSQSPSNKVTEKGKDVELRCDPISGHTALYWYRQSLGQGLEFLIYFQGNSAPDKSGLPSDRFSAERTGGSVSTLTIQRTQQEDSAVYLCASSAPTGNQETQYFGPGTRLLVL.

V usage is TRBV24-1 and J usage is TRBJ2-2, with D perhaps given as TRBD1 or TRBD2 (6 bases each). Germline V gene data show CDR1 as KGHDR and CDR2 as SFDVKD. The CDR3 has 19 residues. V dropped 4 bases and J dropped 0 bases, with 20 bases sitting between them. The CDR3 DNA reads TGTGCCACCAGTGAGCCCGAAGGGGGACTCACAGCGAACACCGGGGAGCTGTTTTTT. It codes for CATSEPEGGLTANTGELFF.

The genes are TRBV5-4 and TRBJ2-1; TRBD2 matches 9 bases. Germline CDR1 is SGHNT and CDR2 is YYREEE (reference sequence). Trimming took 1 base from V and 5 from J; bases not matched to a gene: 1. The CDR3 contains 14 residues. The CDR3 sequence: CASSLSSGDNEQFF. The CDR3 DNA follows: TGTGCCAGCAGCTTGTCTAGCGGGGACAATGAGCAGTTCTTC.

This clone appeared once. The rearrangement uses TRBV12-3 or TRBV12-4 and TRBJ1-2; no definite D call. V gave up 6 bases and J gave up 3 bases, with 11 bases separating them. This CDR3 comprises 13 residues. CDR3 nucleotides: TGTGCCAGCAGCCACATCCCCTACTATGGCTACACCTTC. It is translated as CASSHIPYYGYTF.

This chain joins TRBV6-5 and TRBJ2-1; possible D gene TRBD2, 6 bases. The CDR3 is 14 amino acids. V gave up 7 bases and J gave up 9 bases, with 19 bases separating them. The germline V gene has CDR1 MNHEY and CDR2 SVGAGI. The CDR3: CASNFIPGESEQFF. CDR3 bases: TGTGCCAGCAATTTTATACCGGGGGAGTCTGAGCAGTTCTTC.

This clone was detected once. The chain recombines TRBV18 with TRBJ2-3; TRBD1 agrees at 7 bases. The CDR3 has 13 residues. V dropped 5 bases and J dropped 7; count of bases not matched to a gene: 6. Germline V gene data show CDR1 as KGHSH and CDR2 as LQKENI. The CDR3 loop reads CASSTDRKNTQYF. CDR3 coding DNA: TGTGCCAGCTCAACGGACAGGAAGAATACGCAGTATTTT.

In nucleotides, the CDR3 is TGTGCCAGCAGCTCCGGACTGGCAGAGTCGCCCCTCCACTTT. Its translation: CASSSGLAESPLHF. The gene calls are TRBV3-1 (or the pseudogene TRBV3-2) and TRBJ1-6; D is ambiguous. The CDR3 is made up of 14 amino acids. The germline V gene encodes CDR1 LGHDT and CDR2 YNNKEL (reference sequence). Between the trimmed V and J ends, which lost 5 bases and 13 bases, there was a span of 18 bases.

The DNA for the CDR3 is TGTGCCAGTAGTACCCGGGACGGCTATGGCTACACCTTC. Residues: CASSTRDGYGYTF. The chain employs TRBV19 and TRBJ1-2; D is possibly TRBD1 (5 bases). The germline V and J ends were trimmed by 4 bases and 4 bases, with 10 bases remaining between them. The CDR3 is made up of 13 amino acids. Germline CDR1 and CDR2: LNHDA and SQIVND (reference sequence).

The chain recombines TRBV27 with TRBJ1-2; TRBD1 matches at 7 bases. The CDR3 consists of 15 residues. Unmatched junction bases numbered 11, after V lost 3 bases and J lost 7 bases. The germline gives CDR1 MNHEY, CDR2 SMNVEV (reference sequence). The CDR3 reads CASSFRRGTDGGYTF. Written as DNA, the CDR3 is TGTGCCAGCAGTTTTCGACGGGGGACAGATGGTGGCTACACCTTC.

The chain is built from TRBV2 and TRBJ2-3, with D unclear. CDR3 size: 13 residues. CDR1 and CDR2 from the germline V gene are SNHLY and FYNNEI. Trimming removed 7 bases from V and 3 bases from J, with 11 bases in between. The chain's CDR3 is CASKSRLTDTQYF. In DNA form, the CDR3 reads TGTGCCAGCAAATCAAGATTGACAGATACGCAGTATTTT. The full variable domain, its missing parts supplied by reference TRBV2 and TRBJ2-3, is EPEVTQTPSHQVTQMGQEVILRCVPISNHLYFYWYRQILGQKVEFLVSFYNNEISEKSEIFDDQFSVERPDGSNFTLKIRSTKLEDSAMYFCASKSRLTDTQYFGPGTRLTVL.

V gene TRBV5-8 combines with J gene TRBJ2-7; 7 bases fit TRBD2. The CDR3 is made up of 17 amino acids. V was pared by 4 bases and J by 3 bases, with 16 bases of the junction left unmatched. The germline V gene encodes CDR1 SGHTS and CDR2 YDEGEE. Here the CDR3 reads CASSPKGLLQFNYEQYF. The CDR3 nucleotides are TGTGCCAGCAGCCCTAAGGGACTACTCCAATTTAACTACGAGCAGTACTTC.

The rearrangement joins TRBV5-1 to TRBJ1-6; TRBD1 agrees at 7 bases. CDR1 and CDR2 (germline): SGHRS, YFSETQ. This CDR3 contains 16 residues. V was clipped by 7 bases and J by 9 bases; unmatched bases: 16. CDR3 nucleotide sequence: TGCGCCAGCGGACCAGGCCTAGGGGGCGGCTTTTCACCCCTCCACTTT. This sequence encodes CASGPGLGGGFSPLHF.

The V call is TRBV3-1 (or the pseudogene TRBV3-2), the J call TRBJ1-2, with 7 positions matching TRBD1. The junction had 4 bases not matched to a gene; V was cut back by 4 bases and J by 8 bases. CDR3 length: 12 amino acids. From germline, CDR1 is LGHDT and CDR2 YNNKEL (reference sequence). The CDR3 nucleotides read TGTGCCAGCAGCCGACAGGGCTGGGGCTACACCTTC. The encoded protein is CASSRQGWGYTF.

V and J are TRBV11-1 and TRBJ1-2, with 10 bases aligning to TRBD1. The J segment lost 4 bases and the V segment lost 5 bases, leaving 1 base of the junction unmatched. Per the germline V gene, CDR1 is SGHAT and CDR2 is FQDESV (reference sequence). The CDR3 runs to 13 residues. Written as DNA, the CDR3 is TGTGCCAGCAGCCGGGACAGGGGCTATGGCTACACCTTC. It is translated as CASSRDRGYGYTF.

This chain uses TRBV4-3 with TRBJ1-1, with D perhaps matching TRBD1 (5 bases). CDR1 and CDR2 from the germline V gene are LGHNA and YSLEER. Trimming removed 0 bases from V and 1 base from J, with 12 bases in between. This CDR3 comprises 16 residues. The CDR3 protein is CASSQDVGVANTEAFF. CDR3 nucleotides: TGCGCCAGCAGCCAAGATGTAGGGGTGGCGAACACTGAAGCTTTCTTT.

The chain combines TRBV13 with TRBJ1-4; 9 nucleotides align to TRBD1. CDR1 and CDR2 (germline): PRHDT, FYEKMQ (reference sequence). V dropped 5 bases and J dropped 11; count of bases not matched to a gene: 12. The CDR3 has 15 amino acids. The chain's CDR3 is CASSQIGQGLAKLFF. The CDR3 nucleotides are TGTGCCAGCAGCCAAATTGGACAGGGGCTAGCGAAACTGTTTTTT.